The 2 T cell receptor beta chains below were found in one sample sequenced in a study of glioma-infiltrating T cells after dendritic cell vaccination. TCRdb's copy holds only in-frame clones and misses some; the assay was immunoSEQ multiplex PCR. Of tens of thousands of clones listed, almost 85% are singletons. Source: blood, taken before dendritic cell vaccination. The receptor set was obtained from a human donor with glioblastoma.

This sequence joins TRBV7-9 and TRBJ1-5; TRBD1 is a possible D gene (5 bases). V lost 4 bases, J lost 2 bases, and 9 bases lay in between. Germline CDR1 reads SEHNR; CDR2 reads FQNEAQ (reference sequence). The CDR3 has 14 residues. DNA of the CDR3: TGTGCCAGCAGCTCGGGGGGGGGCAATCAGCCCCAGCATTTT. This codes for CASSSGGGNQPQHF.

In its sample, this clone was seen once. The chain carries TRBV18 and TRBJ1-2; TRBD1 is a possible D gene (5 bases). Germline assignment: CDR1 KGHSH and CDR2 LQKENI. This CDR3 comprises 13 residues. V lost 4 bases, J lost 4 bases, and 10 bases lay in between. CDR3 protein: CASSQTALYGYTF. CDR3 bases: TGTGCCAGCTCACAGACAGCCCTCTATGGCTACACCTTC.